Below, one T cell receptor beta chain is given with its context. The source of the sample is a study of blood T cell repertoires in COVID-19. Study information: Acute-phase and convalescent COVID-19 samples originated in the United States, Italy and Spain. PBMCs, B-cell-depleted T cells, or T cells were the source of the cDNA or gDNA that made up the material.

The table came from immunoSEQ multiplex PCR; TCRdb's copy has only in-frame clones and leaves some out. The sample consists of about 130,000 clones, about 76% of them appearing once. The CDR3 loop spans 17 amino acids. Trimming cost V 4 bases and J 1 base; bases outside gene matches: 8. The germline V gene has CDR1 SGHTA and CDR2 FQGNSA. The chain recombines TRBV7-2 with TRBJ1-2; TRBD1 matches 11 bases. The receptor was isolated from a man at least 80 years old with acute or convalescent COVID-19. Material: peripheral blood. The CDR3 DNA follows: TGTGCCAGCAGCTCTCGGACAGGGGGCACACTTAACTATGGCTACACCTTC. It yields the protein CASSSRTGGTLNYGYTF. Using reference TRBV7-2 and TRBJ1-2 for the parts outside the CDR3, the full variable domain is GAGVSQSPSNKVTEKGKDVELRCDPISGHTALYWYRQSLGQGLEFLIYFQGNSAPDKSGLPSDRFSAERTGGSVSTLTIQRTQQEDSAVYLCASSSRTGGTLNYGYTFGSGTRLTVV.